The 6 T cell receptor beta chains given below trace back to one sample, sequenced in a study of CD8 T cells in Susac syndrome (dated by TCRdb to the late 2010s). Libraries came from the immunoSEQ multiplex PCR assay. RNA was extracted using the RNeasy kit, and about 0.5 to 1 microgram was reverse transcribed with random hexamers. TCRdb handled the public reads itself, with Q25 trimming in fastp and clone calling in MiXCR, and kept productive beta chains. Every distinct CDR3 protein forms one entry, paired with its most common genes and DNA. Present in this sample are about 180,000 distinct CDR3 sequences, about 95% of which were seen just once. The ten largest clones take up less than 0.2% of the sample. The sequenced sample consisted of CD8+ T cells from PBMCs. These TCRs come from a human donor with multiple sclerosis.

The chain carries TRBV3-1 and TRBJ2-3, with D possibly TRBD2 on 5 matching bases. This CDR3 contains 14 residues. With 0 bases removed from V and 4 bases from J, the gap between germline ends came to 8 bases. The germline CDR1 and CDR2 sequences are LGHDT and YNNKEL (reference sequence). CDR3 DNA sequence: TGTGCCAGCAGCCAAGATCGAGCGGCAGATACGCAGTATTTT. As protein: CASSQDRAADTQYF.

The V call is TRBV5-6, the J call TRBJ1-2; D ambiguous. V shed 5 bases and J shed 3 bases, with 11 bases lying between them. Per germline, CDR1 SGHDT and CDR2 YYEEEE. The length of the CDR3 is 13 residues. The CDR3 bases are TGTGCCAGCAGTGATGAGATGGACTATGGCTACACCTTC. Protein sequence: CASSDEMDYGYTF.

This chain uses TRBV29-1 with TRBJ1-2; the D is unclear. Trimming removed 3 bases from V and 10 bases from J, with 12 bases in between. The germline gives CDR1 SQVTM, CDR2 ANQGSEA. The CDR3 sequence is 11 residues long. CDR3 sequence (DNA): TGCAGCGTTGAGTCGACTTGGTACTACACCTTC. Its protein is CSVESTWYYTF.

This chain uses TRBV29-1 with TRBJ2-7; 7 nucleotides align to TRBD2. Germline-derived CDR1 and CDR2 are SQVTM and ANQGSEA. Trimming removed 6 bases from V and 0 bases from J; junction bases left unmatched: 8. The CDR3 sequence is 14 residues long. CDR3 amino acids: CSVLGGAYSYEQYF. DNA of the CDR3: TGCAGCGTCTTGGGAGGGGCCTACTCCTACGAGCAGTACTTC.

The chain has TRBV2 and TRBJ1-2; TRBD1 might be the D (6 bases). The CDR3 length is 13 residues. CDR1 is SNHLY and CDR2 is FYNNEI in the germline V gene. V was cut by 6 bases and J by 5 bases, with 13 bases left in between. The CDR3 spells CASREQGPYGYTF. CDR3 sequence (DNA): TGTGCCAGCAGGGAACAGGGACCTTATGGCTACACCTTC.

The genes are TRBV7-3 and TRBJ2-3, with D unresolved. CDR1 is SGHTA and CDR2 is FQGTGA in the germline V gene. Trimming removed 3 bases at V and 0 bases at J, with 7 bases between. This CDR3 is 14 amino acids long. CDR3 loop: CASSFRVSTDTQYF. The CDR3 DNA reads TGTGCCAGCAGCTTCAGAGTGAGCACAGATACGCAGTATTTT.